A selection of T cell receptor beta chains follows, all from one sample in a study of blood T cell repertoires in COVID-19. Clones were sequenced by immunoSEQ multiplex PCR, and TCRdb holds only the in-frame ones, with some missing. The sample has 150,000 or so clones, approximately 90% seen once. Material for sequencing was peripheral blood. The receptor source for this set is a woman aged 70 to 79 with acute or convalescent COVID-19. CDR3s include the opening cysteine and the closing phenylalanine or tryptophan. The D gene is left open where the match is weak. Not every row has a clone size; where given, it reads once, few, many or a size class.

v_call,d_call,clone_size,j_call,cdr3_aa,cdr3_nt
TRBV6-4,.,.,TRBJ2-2,CASSRQASNTGELFF,TGTGCCAGCAGCCGACAGGCTTCAAACACCGGGGAGCTGTTTTTT
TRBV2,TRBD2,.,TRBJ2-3,CASSGRGAGDTQYF,TGTGCCAGCAGTGGGCGGGGGGCTGGAGATACGCAGTATTTT
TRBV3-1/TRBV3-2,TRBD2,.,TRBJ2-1,CASSQDRFVPSGSDEQFF,TGTGCCAGCAGCCAAGATCGGTTTGTGCCTAGCGGGTCCGATGAGCAGTTCTTC
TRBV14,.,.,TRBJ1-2,CASSQTLDRMGGYTF,TGTGCCAGCAGCCAGACGCTAGACAGGATGGGTGGCTACACCTTC
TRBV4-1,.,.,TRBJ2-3,CASRRGYTSTDTQYF,TGCGCCAGCAGGCGTGGTTATACTAGCACAGATACGCAGTATTTT
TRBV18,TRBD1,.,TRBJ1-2,CASSPLGQRDYGYTF,TGTGCCAGCTCACCATTGGGACAGAGGGACTATGGCTACACCTTC
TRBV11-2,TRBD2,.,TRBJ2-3,CASSLNAGGGTDTQYF,TGTGCCAGCAGCTTAAATGCGGGGGGGGGCACAGATACGCAGTATTTT
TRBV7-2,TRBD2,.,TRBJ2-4,CASSPGTSGGTAKNIQYF,TGTGCCAGCAGCCCGGGGACTAGCGGGGGGACAGCCAAAAACATTCAGTACTTC
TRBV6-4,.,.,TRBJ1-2,CASTFAPGTYGYTF,TGTGCCAGCACTTTCGCCCCGGGAACCTATGGCTACACCTTC
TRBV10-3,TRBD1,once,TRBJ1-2,CAIRETGTDNYGYTF,TGTGCCATCAGGGAAACCGGGACAGACAATTATGGCTACACCTTC
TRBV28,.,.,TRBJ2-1,CASSLDWASSRDEQFF,TGTGCCAGCAGTTTAGATTGGGCGTCCTCCAGGGATGAGCAGTTCTTC
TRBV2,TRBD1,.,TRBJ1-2,CASSLGQGYGYTF,TGTGCCAGCAGTTTGGGACAGGGCTATGGCTACACCTTC
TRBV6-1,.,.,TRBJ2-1,CASSAMRWGGQGEQFF,TGTGCCAGCAGTGCAATGCGGTGGGGGGGCCAAGGTGAGCAGTTCTTC
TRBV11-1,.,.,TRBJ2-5,CASSLVAGGAEETQYF,TGTGCCAGCAGCTTAGTAGCTGGGGGGGCTGAAGAGACCCAGTACTTC
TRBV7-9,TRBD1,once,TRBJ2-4,CASSPGQGGSKNIQYF,TGTGCCAGCAGCCCTGGACAGGGGGGGAGCAAAAACATTCAGTACTTC
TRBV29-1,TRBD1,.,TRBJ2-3,CSVEGQGTDTQYF,TGCAGCGTTGAGGGACAGGGCACAGATACGCAGTATTTT
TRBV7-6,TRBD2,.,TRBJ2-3,CASSLVSGGAITDTQYF,TGTGCCAGCAGCTTAGTTAGCGGGGGGGCCATCACGGATACGCAGTATTTT
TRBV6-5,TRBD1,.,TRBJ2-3,CASSPQRGPSDTQYF,TGTGCCAGCAGTCCCCAGAGGGGGCCGTCAGATACGCAGTATTTT
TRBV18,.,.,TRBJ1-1,CASSPHTGLDSEAFF,TGTGCCAGCTCACCCCACACAGGGCTGGATTCTGAAGCTTTCTTT
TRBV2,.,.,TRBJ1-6,CASGDGSSYNSPLHF,TGTGCCAGCGGCGACGGGAGCTCCTATAATTCACCCCTCCACTTT
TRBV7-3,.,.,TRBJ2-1,CASSLTLRNEQFF,TGTGCCAGCAGCTTAACGCTTAGAAATGAGCAGTTCTTC
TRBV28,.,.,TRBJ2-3,CASCLGQHTDTQYF,TGTGCCAGCTGTCTTGGACAGCACACAGATACGCAGTATTTT
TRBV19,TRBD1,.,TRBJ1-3,CASSMGTGYPGNTIYF,TGTGCCAGTAGTATGGGGACAGGGTATCCTGGAAACACCATATATTTT
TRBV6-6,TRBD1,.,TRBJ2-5,CASSLYSGTGMQTQYF,TGTGCCAGCAGTTTATACTCCGGGACAGGGATGCAGACCCAGTACTTC
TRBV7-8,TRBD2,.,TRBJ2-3,CASSLRTSGIDTQYF,TGTGCCAGCAGCCTAAGGACTAGCGGGATAGATACGCAGTATTTT
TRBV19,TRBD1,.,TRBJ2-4,CASRAQGSLQYF,TGTGCCAGTAGGGCACAGGGGAGTCTTCAGTACTTC
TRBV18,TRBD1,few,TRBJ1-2,CASSTYRGDYGYTF,TGTGCCAGCTCAACCTACAGGGGGGATTATGGCTACACCTTC
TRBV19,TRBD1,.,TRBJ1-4,CASSIPGTGHEKLFF,TGTGCCAGTAGTATACCCGGGACAGGTCATGAAAAACTGTTTTTT
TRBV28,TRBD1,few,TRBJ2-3,CASRNAGTGPDTQYF,TGTGCCAGCAGGAACGCCGGGACAGGGCCAGATACGCAGTATTTT
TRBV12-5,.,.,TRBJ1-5,CASGFQAGGNQPQHF,TGTGCTAGTGGTTTCCAGGCGGGTGGCAATCAGCCCCAGCATTTT
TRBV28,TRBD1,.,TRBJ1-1,CASRNRDRPTDTEAFF,TGTGCCAGCAGGAACCGGGACAGGCCTACCGACACTGAAGCTTTCTTT
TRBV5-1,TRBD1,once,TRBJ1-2,CASSLEGALIPSNYGYTF,TGCGCCAGCAGCTTGGAGGGGGCCCTTATCCCATCTAACTATGGCTACACCTTC
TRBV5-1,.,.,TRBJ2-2,CASSRIPGHRNTGELFF,TGCGCCAGCAGCCGCATACCGGGACATAGGAACACCGGGGAGCTGTTTTTT
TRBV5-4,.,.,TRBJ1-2,CASSLAGREGGYTF,TGTGCCAGCAGCTTGGCCGGCAGGGAGGGTGGCTACACCTTC
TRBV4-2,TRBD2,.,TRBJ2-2,CASSQNPGLAPTGELFF,TGTGCCAGCAGCCAAAACCCGGGACTAGCGCCCACCGGGGAGCTGTTTTTT
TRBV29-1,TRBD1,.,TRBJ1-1,CSVQGANTEAFF,TGCAGCGTGCAGGGGGCTAACACTGAAGCTTTCTTT
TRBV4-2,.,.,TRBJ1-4,CASSQDLGGAEKLFF,TGTGCCAGCAGCCAAGATCTGGGGGGGGCTGAAAAACTGTTTTTT
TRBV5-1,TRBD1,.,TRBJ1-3,CASSLTGDRNTIYF,TGCGCCAGCAGCTTAACAGGGGACCGAAACACCATATATTTT
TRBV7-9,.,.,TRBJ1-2,CASRYQGGPNYGYTF,TGTGCCAGCAGATACCAGGGAGGCCCTAACTATGGCTACACCTTC
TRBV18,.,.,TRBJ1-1,CASSPLESGVLGNTEAFF,TGTGCCAGCTCACCACTTGAATCGGGGGTTCTAGGGAACACTGAAGCTTTCTTT
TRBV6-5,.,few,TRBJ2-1,CASRTSTVNEQFF,TGTGCCAGCAGGACCTCGACAGTTAATGAGCAGTTCTTC
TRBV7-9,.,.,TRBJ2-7,CASSLVGQAGVEQYF,TGTGCCAGCAGCTTAGTGGGGCAGGCAGGGGTCGAGCAGTACTTC
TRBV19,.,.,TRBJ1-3,CASSARSGNTIYF,TGTGCCAGTTCTGCGCGTTCTGGAAACACCATATATTTT
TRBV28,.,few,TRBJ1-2,CASRYPRQDYYGYTF,TGTGCCAGCCGCTACCCCCGACAGGATTACTATGGCTACACCTTC
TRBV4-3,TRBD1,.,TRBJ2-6,CASSQLLGTGSSGANVLTF,TGCGCCAGCAGCCAACTACTCGGGACAGGGAGCTCTGGGGCCAACGTCCTGACTTTC
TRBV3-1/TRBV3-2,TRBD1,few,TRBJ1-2,CASSPLGQQANYGYTF,TGTGCCAGCAGCCCGTTGGGACAGCAAGCTAACTATGGCTACACCTTC
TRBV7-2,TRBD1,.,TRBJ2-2,CASREGQGANTGELFF,TGTGCCAGCAGGGAAGGGCAGGGGGCGAACACCGGGGAGCTGTTTTTT
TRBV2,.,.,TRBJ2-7,CASSAQGLGPYEQYF,TGTGCCAGCAGTGCCCAGGGACTTGGTCCCTACGAGCAGTACTTC
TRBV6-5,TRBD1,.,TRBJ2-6,CASSPGGVGANVLTF,TGTGCCAGCAGTCCAGGGGGAGTTGGGGCCAACGTCCTGACTTTC
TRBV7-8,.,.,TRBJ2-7,CASSREGSLTYEQYF,TGTGCCAGCAGCCGAGAGGGGTCGCTAACCTACGAGCAGTACTTC
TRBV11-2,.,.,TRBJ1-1,CASSFRDTNTEAFF,TGTGCCAGCAGCTTCCGGGACACCAACACTGAAGCTTTCTTT
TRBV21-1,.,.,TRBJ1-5,CASSTPGTGGGGSNQPQHF,TGTGCCAGCAGCACGCCTGGGACAGGGGGGGGAGGGAGCAATCAGCCCCAGCATTTT
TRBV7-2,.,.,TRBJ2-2,CASSAAGTLNTGELFF,TGTGCCAGCAGCGCCGCGGGGACCTTGAACACCGGGGAGCTGTTTTTT